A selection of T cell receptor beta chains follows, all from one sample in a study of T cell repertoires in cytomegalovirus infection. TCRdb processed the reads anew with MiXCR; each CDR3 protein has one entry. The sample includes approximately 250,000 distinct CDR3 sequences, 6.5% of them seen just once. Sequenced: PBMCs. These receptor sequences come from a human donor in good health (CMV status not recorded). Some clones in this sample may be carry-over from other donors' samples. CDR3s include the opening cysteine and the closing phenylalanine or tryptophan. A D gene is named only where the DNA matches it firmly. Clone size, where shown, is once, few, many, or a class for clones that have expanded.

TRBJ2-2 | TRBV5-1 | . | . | TGCGCCAGCAGCCCAGAGTTTGGAACGAACACCGGGGAGCTGTTTTTT | CASSPEFGTNTGELFF
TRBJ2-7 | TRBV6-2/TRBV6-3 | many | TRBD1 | TGTGCCAGCAGTTACCCTAGACAGGGGGCCTCCTACGAGCAGTACTTC | CASSYPRQGASYEQYF
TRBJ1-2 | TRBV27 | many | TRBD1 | TGTGCCAGCAGTTCCCCCGGACAGGGCAACTATGGCTACACCTTC | CASSSPGQGNYGYTF
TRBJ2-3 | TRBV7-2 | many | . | TGTGCCAGCAGTTACGGACAGCCTAGCACAGATACGCAGTATTTT | CASSYGQPSTDTQYF
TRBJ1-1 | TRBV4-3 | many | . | TGCGCCAGCAGCCAAGACCCTGGAATAAACACTGAAGCTTTCTTT | CASSQDPGINTEAFF
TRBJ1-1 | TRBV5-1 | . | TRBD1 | TGCGCCAGCAGCTTGGATCCAGGGGGCATGAACACTGAAGCTTTCTTT | CASSLDPGGMNTEAFF
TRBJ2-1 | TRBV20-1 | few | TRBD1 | TGCAGTGCTAGCAGGACAGGCCAGTTCTTC | CSASRTGQFF
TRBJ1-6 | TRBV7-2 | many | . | TGTGCCAGCAGCTTAGAAATAAATTCACCCCTCCACTTT | CASSLEINSPLHF
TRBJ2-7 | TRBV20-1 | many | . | TGCAGCACATCAACCCAGGGGAACGAGCAGTACTTC | CSTSTQGNEQYF
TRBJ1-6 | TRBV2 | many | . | TGTGCCAGCAGACCCGACAGTTACTCCTATAATTCACCCCTCCACTTT | CASRPDSYSYNSPLHF
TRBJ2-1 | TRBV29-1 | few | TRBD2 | TGCAGCGTTGAAGACTGGGCGGGAGGGAATGAGCAGTTCTTC | CSVEDWAGGNEQFF